These T cell receptor beta chains were read from a single sample in a study of response to subunit inactivated influenza vaccine. TCRdb reprocessed the RT-PCR reads via MiXCR and lists one record per CDR3 protein. This table holds about 310,000 distinct CDR3 sequences, just over 20% found once. The source was PBMCs from blood, collected less than 22 months after vaccination. Receptors originate from a man between 50 and 69 years old who received an inactivated influenza vaccine. CDR3s include the opening cysteine and the closing phenylalanine or tryptophan. Expanded clones get a size class; other rows say once, few or many, or leave the size out.

v_call,j_call,clone_size,cdr3_aa
TRBV7-3,TRBJ1-3,few,CASSLNPSAGNTIYF
TRBV20-1,TRBJ2-7,-,CSARFLADSYEQYF
TRBV20-1,TRBJ2-7,-,CSARNFQGAYEQYF
TRBV4-3,TRBJ1-2,-,CASSQDGFGDGYTF
TRBV18,TRBJ1-1,many,CASSQKTGGENTEAFF
TRBV4-2,TRBJ2-1,few,CASSQEDYNEQFF
TRBV10-3,TRBJ1-2,-,CAISAGQGLYGYTF
TRBV12-3/TRBV12-4,TRBJ1-1,-,CASSFFSQNTEAFF
TRBV28,TRBJ1-2,-,CASSLRGGPGYGYTF
TRBV11-2,TRBJ2-1,few,CASRFSRGEQFF
TRBV4-3,TRBJ2-1,few,CASSQDRRYEQFF
TRBV10-3,TRBJ2-7,-,CAISGLLAYEQYF
TRBV12-3/TRBV12-4,TRBJ2-3,many,CASSRGTSGSTDTQYF
TRBV5-1,TRBJ1-4,-,CASSAGQGKDEKLFF
TRBV5-1,TRBJ2-1,few,CASRIVQGFYNEQFF
TRBV20-1,TRBJ1-6,few,CSARPQGGRSPLHF
TRBV7-9,TRBJ2-5,-,CASNPLGQAVGTQYF
TRBV4-3,TRBJ1-1,-,CASSQGLGKGASESFF
TRBV7-8,TRBJ2-7,few,CASSQYYLSEQYF
TRBV14,TRBJ2-3,many,CASSPRGDTDTQYF
TRBV14,TRBJ1-6,-,CASSQQDSPLHF
TRBV20-1,TRBJ2-7,few,CSARNLGLTYEQYF
TRBV6-1,TRBJ1-6,few,CASSPGTGFNSPLHF
TRBV5-4,TRBJ1-2,few,CASSLDPVYGYTF
TRBV18,TRBJ2-5,few,CASGPGIQETQYF
TRBV4-3,TRBJ1-1,few,CASSQVGRLNTEAFF
TRBV7-9,TRBJ2-2,few,CASSSRTSVGTGELFF
TRBV18,TRBJ1-1,many,CASSPWSVNTEAFF
TRBV4-3,TRBJ1-1,few,CASSPSGGAEAFF
TRBV5-5,TRBJ1-4,-,CASSFSGTGRTTNEKLFF
TRBV3-1,TRBJ2-1,few,CASSQGLANYNEQFF
TRBV5-1,TRBJ1-1,-,CASIKNREAFF
TRBV3-1,TRBJ2-7,-,CASSYAAGGLYEQYF